Given below is one T cell receptor beta chain in context. Its antigen is not yet known. No base quality values were provided; no much bigger clone lies one nucleotide off. The data are from a study of blood T cell repertoires in COVID-19 (TCRdb year 2020). For the study in its entirety: The collaborator samples originated in the United States, Italy and Spain and spanned the acute and convalescent phases of COVID-19. The material from the prospective study consisted of cDNA or gDNA derived from T cells, B-cell-depleted T cells, or PBMCs. Deeply sampled blood TCRbeta repertoires from subjects exposed to, actively infected with, or recovered from COVID-19 were included in the dataset. A freely available public database, intended as a resource for researchers studying the immune response to SARS-CoV-2, is where the repertoires were released. Samples were obtained from the ongoing ImmuneRACE study (first 160 participants) and from about 1,300 subjects provided by 6 global collaborators. Sample metadata almost always included a de-identified subject ID, COVID-19 status, age in years and sex. Where HLA class I and class II types were available, the types were taken from metadata supplied by the sample provider, not from assay-based typing. What the study reported, not specific to this receptor: The quantity of clinical and demographic metadata differed by source and by participant and was supplied without curation.

The immunoSEQ Assay, a bias-controlled multiplex PCR, was used to amplify TCRbeta CDR3 regions from genomic DNA. As for how the authors treated the data: The number of nucleated cells in each sample was estimated by amplification of reference gene primers within the assay. To quantify the absolute abundance of each unique TCRbeta CDR3 rearrangement, sequence reads were collapsed and filtered. For each sample, productive Simpson clonality was calculated as the square root of Simpson's diversity index across productive rearrangements. The table was pulled from immuneACCESS by TCRdb, which kept in-frame rearrangements only. Such tables lose some clones; where checked, under half of the loss comes from unresolved V genes, and the rest has no known cause. V and J calls and clone size are copied from that table; D and trimming were computed from the DNA. This sample holds around 140,000 clones; approximately 80% were observed only once. The ten biggest clones cover 40% to 55% of the sample.

Collaborating institutions collected whole blood in K2EDTA tubes following their own protocols. For TCRbeta analysis, collaborators shipped samples in one of three forms: frozen whole blood, isolated PBMCs, or DNA extracted from either of those sample types. Per the germline V gene, MNHEY is the CDR1 and SVGAGI is the CDR2. The CDR3 runs 14 amino acids, cysteine and phenylalanine included. The DNA shown is the 42-base CDR3, in frame from base 1. V is cut back by 6 bases and J by 4 bases, with 5 bases in the junction unmatched. What was sequenced was peripheral blood. The clonotype originates from a human donor in a cohort sampled during active COVID-19. The chain is encoded by TRBV6-5 joined to TRBJ1-2; 10 nucleotides in the junction match TRBD1. The CDR3 amino acid sequence is: CASSPGTGAYGYTF. The sequenced DNA is TGTGCCAGCAGCCCCGGGACAGGGGCCTATGGCTACACCTTC.